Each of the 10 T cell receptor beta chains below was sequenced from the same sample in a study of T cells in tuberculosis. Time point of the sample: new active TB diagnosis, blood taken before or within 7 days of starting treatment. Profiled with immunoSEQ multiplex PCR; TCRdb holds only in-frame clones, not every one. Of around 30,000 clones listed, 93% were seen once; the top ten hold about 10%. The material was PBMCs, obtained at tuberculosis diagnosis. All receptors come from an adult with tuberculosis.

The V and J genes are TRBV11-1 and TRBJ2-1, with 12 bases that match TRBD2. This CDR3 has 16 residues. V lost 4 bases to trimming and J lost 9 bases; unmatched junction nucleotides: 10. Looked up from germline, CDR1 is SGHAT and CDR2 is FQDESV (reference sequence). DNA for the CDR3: TGTGCCAGCAGCTCCACGGGACTAGCGGGTGCAGGTGAGCAGTTCTTC. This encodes CASSSTGLAGAGEQFF.

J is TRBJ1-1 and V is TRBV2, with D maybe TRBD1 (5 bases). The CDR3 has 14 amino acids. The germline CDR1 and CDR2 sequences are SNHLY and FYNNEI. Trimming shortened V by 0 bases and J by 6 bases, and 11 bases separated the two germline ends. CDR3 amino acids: CASSEAGRVAEAFF. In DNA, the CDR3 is TGTGCCAGCAGTGAAGCAGGCAGGGTGGCTGAAGCTTTCTTT.

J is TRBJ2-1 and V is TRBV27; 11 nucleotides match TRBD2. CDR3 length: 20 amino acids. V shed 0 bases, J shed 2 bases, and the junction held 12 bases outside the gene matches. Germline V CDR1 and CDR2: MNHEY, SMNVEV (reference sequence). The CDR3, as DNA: TGTGCCAGCAGTTTATCTGGGGGAGGGGGGACTAGCGGCCCCTACAATGAGCAGTTCTTC. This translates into CASSLSGGGGTSGPYNEQFF.

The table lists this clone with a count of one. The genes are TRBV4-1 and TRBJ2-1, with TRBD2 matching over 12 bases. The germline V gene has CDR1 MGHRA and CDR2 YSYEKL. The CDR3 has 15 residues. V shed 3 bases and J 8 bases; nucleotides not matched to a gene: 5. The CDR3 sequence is CASSQRTSGVHEQFF. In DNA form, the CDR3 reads TGCGCCAGCAGCCAGAGGACTAGCGGGGTCCATGAGCAGTTCTTC.

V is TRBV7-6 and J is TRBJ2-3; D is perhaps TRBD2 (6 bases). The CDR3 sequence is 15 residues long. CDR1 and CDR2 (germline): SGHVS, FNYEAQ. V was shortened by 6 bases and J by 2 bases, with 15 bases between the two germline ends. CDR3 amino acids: CASSHGGAPTDTQYF. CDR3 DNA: TGTGCCAGCAGTCACGGGGGAGCCCCCACAGATACGCAGTATTTT.

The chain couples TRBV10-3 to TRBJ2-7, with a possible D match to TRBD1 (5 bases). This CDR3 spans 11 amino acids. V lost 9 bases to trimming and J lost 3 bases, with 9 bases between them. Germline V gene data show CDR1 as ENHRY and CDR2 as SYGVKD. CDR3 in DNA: TGTGCCATATCACAGGACTACGAGCAGTACTTC. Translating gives CAISQDYEQYF.

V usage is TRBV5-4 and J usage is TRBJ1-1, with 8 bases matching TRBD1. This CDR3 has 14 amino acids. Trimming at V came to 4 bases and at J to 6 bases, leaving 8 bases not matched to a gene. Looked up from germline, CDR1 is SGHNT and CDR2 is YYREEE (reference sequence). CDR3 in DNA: TGTGCCAGCAGCCGCGACAGGGGTCGCGCTGAAGCTTTCTTT. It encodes CASSRDRGRAEAFF.

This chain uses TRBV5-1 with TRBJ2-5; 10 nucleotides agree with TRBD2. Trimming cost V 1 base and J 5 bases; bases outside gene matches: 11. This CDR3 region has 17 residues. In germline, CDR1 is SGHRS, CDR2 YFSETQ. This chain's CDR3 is CASSLIAGLALGETQYF. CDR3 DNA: TGCGCCAGCAGCTTGATAGCGGGACTAGCGCTGGGTGAGACCCAGTACTTC.

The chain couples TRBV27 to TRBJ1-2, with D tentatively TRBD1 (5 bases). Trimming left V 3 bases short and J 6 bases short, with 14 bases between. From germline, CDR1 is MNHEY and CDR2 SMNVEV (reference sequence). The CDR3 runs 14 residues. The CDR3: CASSFGGGGDGYTF. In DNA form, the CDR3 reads TGTGCCAGCAGTTTCGGCGGCGGGGGAGATGGCTACACCTTC.

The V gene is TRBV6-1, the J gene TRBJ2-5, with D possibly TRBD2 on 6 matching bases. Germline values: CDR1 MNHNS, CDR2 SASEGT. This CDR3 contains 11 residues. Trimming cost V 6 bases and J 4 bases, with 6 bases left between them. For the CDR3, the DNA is TGTGCCAGCAGGGGGGGAGAGACCCAGTACTTC. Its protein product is CASRGGETQYF.